This TCR beta chain was identified in a study of T cell changes during pregnancy in multiple sclerosis. The assay was immunoSEQ multiplex PCR, and TCRdb's table has in-frame clones only and misses some. Among tens of thousands of clones listed, about 94% were seen once. The CDR3 covers 15 residues. Germline loops: CDR1 SGHTA, CDR2 FQGTGA. The trim removed 5 bases at V and 0 bases at J, leaving 4 bases unmatched. V usage is TRBV7-3 and J usage is TRBJ1-1; 9 bases fit TRBD1. The clonotype comes from a female donor in good health, enrolled as a control in a pregnancy study. Sequenced material: peripheral blood, taken in the second trimester of pregnancy. CDR3 nucleotide sequence: TGTGCCAGCAGCGCGACAGGGGGGATGAACACTGAAGCTTTCTTT. It yields the protein CASSATGGMNTEAFF.